This T cell receptor (beta chain) comes out of a study of T-cell memory formation after mild COVID-19. The TCR alpha and TCR beta cDNA libraries, bearing sample barcodes and UMIs, were generated by 5'RACE using constant-segment primers. Each CDR3 protein gets one entry after TCRdb re-called the 5' RACE reads with MiXCR. The table shows about 110,000 distinct CDR3 sequences, with roughly a sixth occurring only once. Trimming removed 4 bases from V and 2 bases from J, with 10 bases in between. CDR1 is SGHRS, CDR2 YFSETQ, per germline. The CDR3 contains 13 residues. Source material: PBMCs or a T cell subset sorted from them (not recorded which). The clonotype comes from a man between 18 and 35 years old who had mild COVID-19 (a few samples of this study predate the infection). Cell type and time point are not known. The rearrangement joins TRBV5-1 to TRBJ2-7; D is uncertain. CDR3 coding DNA: TGCGCCAGCAGCCCAGATCCCCCCTACGAGCAGTACTTC. It translates to CASSPDPPYEQYF. The variable domain in full, completed from reference TRBV5-1 and TRBJ2-7, reads KAGVTQTPRYLIKTRGQQVTLSCSPISGHRSVSWYQQTPGQGLQFLFEYFSETQRNKGNFPGRFSGRQFSNSRSEMNVSTLELGDSALYLCASSPDPPYEQYFGPGTRLTVT.